Listed here is a single TCR beta chain. This clonotype was detected only a few times. The antigen it recognizes is unknown. No per-base quality is available; no much larger clone lies one base away. Germline trimming: 4 bases from V, 3 bases from J; junction bases outside gene matches: 5. Including the terminal cysteine and phenylalanine, the CDR3 comprises 15 residues. CDR3 DNA only is kept here, 45 bases in frame from base 1. According to the germline V gene (reference sequence), CDR1 reads SGHAT and CDR2 reads FQDESV. This specimen comes from a study of T cell repertoires in cytomegalovirus infection (dated by TCRdb to the late 2010s). In terms of the full investigation: Because public TCR beta signatures pointed to carriage of CMV infection together with the matching HLA type, the HLA type of each donor mattered for the analysis.

Sequencing was carried out with an Illumina HiSeq 1500. TCRdb itself trimmed the public reads at Q25 with fastp, ran MiXCR and retained productive beta chains. Rows are unified per CDR3 protein, each entry keeping the most common DNA and genes. Counted in this sample were approximately 180,000 distinct CDR3 sequences; about 21% of them appeared once. The top ten clonotypes cover around 2.7% of the sample. Overall results and qualifications from the work: In both this cohort and an independent approximately 400-donor cohort, the cumulative frequency of public TCR beta family members distinguished carriers of CMV infection plus the relevant HLA type. The ex vivo response was dominated by HLA-C-restricted CMV-specific TCR beta clonotypes, and the single most frequent clonotype in two of eight donors was supplied by these HLA-C-restricted clonotypes.

In this chain, TRBV11-1 is recombined with TRBJ2-1; TRBD2 lines up with 8 middle nucleotides. This clonotype was sampled from a human donor in good health (CMV status not recorded). Some clones in this sample may be carry-over from other donors' samples. Sequencing was done on a sample of PBMCs. The CDR3: CASSYDSGVYNEQFF. The nucleotide sequence is TGTGCCAGCAGCTACGATAGCGGGGTCTACAATGAGCAGTTCTTC.